The entry below gives a single T cell receptor (beta chain) sequence along with its context. The antigen it binds to is not known. The record has no base qualities; no much larger clone is one base away. The CDR3 regions of human TCRbeta chains were subjected to immunosequencing. Per the original workflow: TCRs in the repertoires were compared against a reference library of SARS-CoV-2-specific TCRs that had been generated with the MIRA antigen-specificity platform. Breadth was defined as the fraction of unique TCRs that were SARS-CoV-2-associated, and depth was defined as the fraction of total T cells that were SARS-CoV-2-associated. Using the MIRA data, each spike-specific TCR was assigned both to the spike region to which the TCR was reactive and to a CD4 or CD8 class. Log10-transformed breadth and depth values were compared by one-way ANOVA with Sidak's multiple comparisons tests. TCRdb stores this immuneACCESS table with in-frame sequences only. Part of the clones is absent; in the studies checked, under half of the shortfall reflects unresolved V genes, and no reason is known for the rest. V, J and clone size derive from that table, while D and trimming were established from the DNA sequence. The sample table records 150,000 or so clones; 90% of these occur just once. The ten most abundant clones make up about 6% of the sample.

This record comes from a study of T cell responses to AZD1222 COVID-19 vaccine (dated by TCRdb to about 2021). For context, the study as a whole: A total of around 240 trial participants underwent TCR sequencing, of whom roughly 210 had received two doses of AZD1222 and 26 had received two doses of the MenACWY control vaccine. Trial participants were enrolled into age subgroups of 18-55, 56-69 and 70-plus years, which contained approximately 150, 28 and 58 TCR-sequenced participants, respectively. Results the study describes overall, beyond this receptor: Reportedly, almost half of the unique spike-specific TCRs recognized epitopes lying outside the regions that are mutated in the B.1.351 and B.1.1.7 variants. Participants were mostly white British and included more females than males, and it was suggested by the authors that clonal diversity may have been underestimated. Because no day 14 peak-response samples were available, the repertoires could be characterized only after the peak T cell response. Conclusions about previously exposed vaccinees were limited because only six AZD1222 recipients were SARS-CoV-2 seropositive at baseline. The 56-69-year group was small, and its depth increase did not reach significance, likely because of low power. Spike-specific TCR breadth and depth rose significantly after two AZD1222 doses compared with day 0 and with MenACWY recipients. Vaccine-associated CD4 TCRs spanned the whole spike protein, with dominant responses in regions 160-218 and 743-854.

V gives up 5 bases and J gives up 5 bases, and the segment between their germline ends measures 18 bases. CDR1 SGHTA and CDR2 FQGNSA are derived from the germline V gene. The CDR3 contains 15 residues, cysteine and phenylalanine counted. The only DNA kept is the CDR3, 45 bases in frame from the first base. Read against the paper, the sample's time point label means: about 28 days (+/-7) after the second vaccine dose. AZD1222 recipients whose second dose came at about 4 weeks and those whose second dose came at about 12 weeks were combined into one group, since spike-specific TCR depth and breadth did not differ between the two schedules. The vaccinee samples were drawn from two UK trials, COV001 and COV002, one of which was a single-blind randomized controlled phase 2/3 trial testing AZD1222 (ChAdOx1 nCoV-19) in healthy adults. For TCRbeta chain sequencing, PBMC samples were collected from trial participants at day 0 and at day 28 after the second dose.

The chain is assembled from TRBV7-2 and TRBJ1-2; the D gene assignment is ambiguous. Sequencing used peripheral blood, obtained 28 days after the second AZD1222 dose. This TCR was recovered from an adult who received the AZD1222 COVID-19 vaccine. The CDR3: CASSPTFRGNYGYTF. Here is the DNA: TGTGCCAGCAGCCCCACGTTTCGCGGGAATTATGGCTACACCTTC.